The 6 T cell receptor beta chains in this list originate from one sample, sequenced in a study of T cells in Graves' hyperthyroidism and ophthalmopathy. It was RNA transcripts that yielded the amplified TCR beta CDR3 regions. First-round RT-PCR of the TCR CDR3 relied on the HTBI primer set. TCRdb re-derived calls from the multiplex PCR reads in MiXCR, one entry per CDR3 protein. Of roughly 650,000 distinct CDR3 sequences listed, roughly 15% are singletons. The source material was blood. The source is a woman aged 40 to 50 with Graves' ophthalmopathy.

The chain has TRBV28 and TRBJ2-7; D assignment may be TRBD1 or TRBD2 (5 bases each). CDR3 length equals 14 residues. Germline loops: CDR1 MDHEN, CDR2 SYDVKM. The germline V and J ends were trimmed by 3 bases and 0 bases, with 9 bases remaining between them. CDR3: CASSFGGFSYEQYF. The CDR3 nucleotides read TGTGCCAGCAGTTTTGGGGGTTTCTCCTACGAGCAGTACTTC.

The J gene is TRBJ2-2, the V gene TRBV6-1; D gene unclear. CDR1 and CDR2 (germline): MNHNS, SASEGT. V lost 2 bases to trimming and J lost 9 bases, with 7 bases between them. The CDR3 is 12 residues long. CDR3 bases: TGTGCCAGCAGTGAATATAGCCGGGAGCTGTTTTTT. It codes for CASSEYSRELFF.

This clonotype appeared many times. The chain couples TRBV11-2 to TRBJ1-5; D not resolved. Germline CDR1 reads SGHAT; CDR2 reads FQNNGV. CDR3 length: 15 amino acids. V was pared by 0 bases and J by 7 bases, with 13 bases between. CDR3 coding DNA: TGTGCCAGCAGCTTAGAGATCGGGGATGGACAGCCCCAGCATTTT. Translating gives CASSLEIGDGQPQHF. The variable domain in full, completed from reference TRBV11-2 and TRBJ1-5, reads EAGVAQSPRYKIIEKRQSVAFWCNPISGHATLYWYQQILGQGPKLLIQFQNNGVVDDSQLPKDRFSAERLKGVDSTLKIQPAKLEDSAVYLCASSLEIGDGQPQHFGDGTRLSIL.

The count of this clonotype is one. This rearrangement joins TRBV11-2 to TRBJ2-5, with D unclear. Between the trimmed V and J ends, which lost 2 bases and 5 bases, there was a span of 12 bases. The germline V gene encodes CDR1 SGHAT and CDR2 FQNNGV. This CDR3 has 14 amino acids. CDR3 in DNA: TGTGCCAGCAGCTTAATGGGGATTGGGGAGACCCAGTACTTC. Translating it yields CASSLMGIGETQYF.

This clonotype was seen a handful of times. The chain is built from TRBV12-3 or TRBV12-4 and TRBJ1-2; D is unresolved. The CDR3 has 12 residues. The germline V and J ends were trimmed by 7 bases and 8 bases, with 14 bases remaining between them. As DNA, the CDR3 is TGTGCCAGCACCCTCCGGCCGGGAGGCTACACCTTC. Translated, it gives CASTLRPGGYTF.

V is TRBV27 and J is TRBJ2-7; 7 bases map to TRBD1. V was pared by 6 bases and J by 2 bases, with 4 bases of the junction left unmatched. The CDR3 length is 13 residues. CDR1 and CDR2 from the germline V gene are MNHEY and SMNVEV (reference sequence). CDR3 in DNA: TGTGCCAGCAGAAAAACAGGGGCCTACGAGCAGTACTTC. Translated: CASRKTGAYEQYF.